Listed below are T cell receptor beta chains from one sample, sequenced in a study of early T cells in non-severe SARS-CoV-2 infection. TCRdb processed the 5' RACE reads anew with MiXCR; each CDR3 protein has one entry. Of tens of thousands of distinct CDR3 sequences in the sample, around 17% are singletons; the top ten hold about 4.7%. The input for sequencing was whole blood, taken at baseline. The receptor set was obtained from an adult who was a healthcare worker with PCR-confirmed SARS-CoV-2 infection or an uninfected control (not recorded which). Each CDR3 is given with its conserved first and last residue. D genes are given only for firm matches. The listing skips clone size in some rows; elsewhere it reads once, few, many or a size class.

V	size	D	J	CDR3	DNA
TRBV7-2	.	.	TRBJ2-7	CASSLWGPSDEQYF	TGTGCCAGCAGCTTATGGGGGCCTAGCGACGAGCAGTACTTC
TRBV20-1	.	.	TRBJ2-7	CSARDPGRSEQYF	TGCAGTGCTAGAGATCCAGGGCGGTCCGAGCAGTACTTC
TRBV20-1	.	.	TRBJ2-3	CSAKYGPGTDTQYF	TGCAGTGCTAAGTACGGTCCGGGCACAGATACGCAGTATTTT
TRBV5-1	many	TRBD2	TRBJ2-7	CASSPSGTSGSEQYF	TGCGCCAGCAGCCCCTCCGGGACTAGCGGCAGCGAGCAGTACTTC
TRBV7-6	many	.	TRBJ1-5	CASSSPDQPQHF	TGTGCCAGCAGCTCCCCGGATCAGCCCCAGCATTTT
TRBV24-1	.	TRBD1	TRBJ2-2	CATSGVGQEKPRELFF	TGTGCCACCAGTGGTGTGGGACAGGAAAAGCCTAGGGAGCTGTTTTTT
TRBV3-1	few	TRBD1	TRBJ2-2	CASSRQGSGELFF	TGTGCCAGCAGCCGACAGGGCTCCGGGGAGCTGTTTTTT
TRBV5-5	.	.	TRBJ2-3	CVSSLGVADTQYF	TGTGTCAGCAGCTTGGGGGTGGCTGATACGCAGTATTTT
TRBV25-1	.	.	TRBJ1-1	CASSVGNTEAFF	TGTGCCAGCAGTGTTGGGAACACTGAAGCTTTCTTT
TRBV27	many	.	TRBJ1-2	CASSLNRNVGQIYGYTF	TGTGCCAGCAGTTTAAATCGAAATGTGGGGCAGATCTATGGCTACACCTTC
TRBV29-1	many	TRBD1	TRBJ2-4	CSVALQQGARDIQYF	TGCAGCGTCGCGTTACAACAGGGGGCAAGGGACATTCAGTACTTC
TRBV6-5	.	.	TRBJ2-2	CASSYSVANTGELFF	TGTGCCAGCAGTTATTCGGTTGCGAACACCGGGGAGCTGTTTTTT
TRBV20-1	many	TRBD2	TRBJ2-1	CSAAGEGANEQFF	TGCAGTGCTGCGGGAGAGGGAGCCAATGAGCAGTTCTTC
TRBV28	.	.	TRBJ2-7	CASSLCLFQGRFCYEQYF	TGTGCCAGCAGTTTATGCCTCTTTCAGGGGAGATTTTGCTACGAGCAGTACTTC
TRBV4-3	many	TRBD1	TRBJ1-2	CASSQARTGKDGYTF	TGCGCCAGCAGCCAAGCGAGGACAGGGAAAGATGGCTACACCTTC
TRBV19	few	.	TRBJ1-2	CASKVSSAGGYTF	TGTGCCAGTAAGGTTTCGAGCGCTGGGGGCTACACCTTC
TRBV7-9	few	TRBD1	TRBJ1-5	CASSLTGQDNQPQHF	TGTGCCAGCAGCTTAACGGGACAGGACAATCAGCCCCAGCATTTT
TRBV7-8	.	.	TRBJ2-5	CASSFAGGGYQETQYF	TGTGCCAGCAGCTTTGCAGGAGGGGGGTACCAAGAGACCCAGTACTTC
TRBV9	once	.	TRBJ2-5	CASSVGGHQETQYF	TGTGCCAGCAGCGTAGGAGGGCACCAAGAGACCCAGTACTTC
TRBV7-6	.	TRBD2	TRBJ2-3	CASSLGTSWVDTQYF	TGTGCCAGCAGCCTGGGGACTAGCTGGGTAGATACGCAGTATTTT